This T cell receptor (beta chain) was recorded in a study of blood T cell repertoires in COVID-19. Data came from immunoSEQ multiplex PCR; TCRdb stores just in-frame clones and leaves some out. This sample has 200,000 to 250,000 clones, with under 90% found just once. This clonotype was obtained from a woman at least 80 years old with acute or convalescent COVID-19. Sequencing input: peripheral blood.

The DNA for the CDR3 is TGTGCCAGCAGTCCGCTGAGGGGGAGCGCTTTCTTT. Translation gives CASSPLRGSAFF. The rearrangement joins TRBV27 to TRBJ1-1; possibly TRBD1 for D (6 bases). Per the germline V gene, CDR1 is MNHEY and CDR2 is SMNVEV (reference sequence). Trimming cost V 5 bases and J 11 bases, with 15 bases left between them. The CDR3 spans 12 residues.